This T cell receptor beta chain was retrieved from a study of blood T cell repertoires in COVID-19. About the research overall: From T cells, B-cell-depleted T cells, or PBMCs came the material, which was cDNA or gDNA.

The CDR3 is 12 amino acids. V gave up 3 bases and J gave up 9 bases; unmatched junction bases: 3. Germline CDR1 is SNHLY and CDR2 is FYNNEI. In the original analysis: By means of reference gene primer amplification, nucleated cell counts were estimated. Only in-frame clones appear in the TCRdb table, and some are missing; sequencing was by immunoSEQ multiplex PCR. Clonal size and the V and J genes are those of that table, whereas D and trimming came from the DNA. The sample comprises hundreds of thousands of clones, roughly 90% of which are singletons, and roughly 13% rests with the top ten. The source material was peripheral blood. The receptor comes from a woman in her 70s with COVID-19, enrolled during active disease. The chain employs TRBV2 and TRBJ2-3; 7 positions match TRBD2. Here the CDR3 DNA reads TGTGCCAGCAGTGATGCGCGGGGGACGCAGTATTTT. Translating gives CASSDARGTQYF.